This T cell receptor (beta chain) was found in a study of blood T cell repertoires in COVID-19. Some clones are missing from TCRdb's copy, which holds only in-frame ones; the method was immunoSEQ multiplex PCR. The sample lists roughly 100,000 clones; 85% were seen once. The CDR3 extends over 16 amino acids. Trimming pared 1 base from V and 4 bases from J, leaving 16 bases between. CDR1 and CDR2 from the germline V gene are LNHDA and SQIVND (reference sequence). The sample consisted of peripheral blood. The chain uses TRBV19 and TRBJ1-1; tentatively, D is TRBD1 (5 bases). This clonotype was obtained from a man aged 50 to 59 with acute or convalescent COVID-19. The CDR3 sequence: CASSIGGTGQGTEAFF. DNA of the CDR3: TGTGCCAGTAGTATAGGAGGAACAGGCCAGGGCACTGAAGCTTTCTTT.